The clone carrying this T cell receptor (beta chain) was seen many times. Fresh peripheral blood, more than 8 ml of it, supplied the PBMCs. This CDR3 is 13 amino acids long. Germline CDR1 is MNHEY and CDR2 is SMNVEV (reference sequence). Trimming shortened V by 6 bases and J by 2 bases, and 10 bases separated the two germline ends. The sample comes from a study of T cells in Graves' hyperthyroidism and ophthalmopathy. Regions amplified from RNA transcripts were the TCR beta CDR3 regions. First-round RT-PCR targeting the TCR CDR3 was performed with the HTBI primer set. TCRdb re-called the multiplex PCR reads through MiXCR, storing one row per CDR3 protein. Of a few hundred thousand distinct CDR3 sequences listed, 20% to 25% are singletons.

The sample taken for sequencing was blood. The V call is TRBV27, the J call TRBJ1-2; tentatively, D is TRBD1 (6 bases). This clonotype was obtained from a woman in her 70s with Graves' ophthalmopathy. The CDR3 DNA reads as TGTGCCAGCAGCTTCAGGGGAAACTATGGCTACACCTTC. This sequence encodes CASSFRGNYGYTF.